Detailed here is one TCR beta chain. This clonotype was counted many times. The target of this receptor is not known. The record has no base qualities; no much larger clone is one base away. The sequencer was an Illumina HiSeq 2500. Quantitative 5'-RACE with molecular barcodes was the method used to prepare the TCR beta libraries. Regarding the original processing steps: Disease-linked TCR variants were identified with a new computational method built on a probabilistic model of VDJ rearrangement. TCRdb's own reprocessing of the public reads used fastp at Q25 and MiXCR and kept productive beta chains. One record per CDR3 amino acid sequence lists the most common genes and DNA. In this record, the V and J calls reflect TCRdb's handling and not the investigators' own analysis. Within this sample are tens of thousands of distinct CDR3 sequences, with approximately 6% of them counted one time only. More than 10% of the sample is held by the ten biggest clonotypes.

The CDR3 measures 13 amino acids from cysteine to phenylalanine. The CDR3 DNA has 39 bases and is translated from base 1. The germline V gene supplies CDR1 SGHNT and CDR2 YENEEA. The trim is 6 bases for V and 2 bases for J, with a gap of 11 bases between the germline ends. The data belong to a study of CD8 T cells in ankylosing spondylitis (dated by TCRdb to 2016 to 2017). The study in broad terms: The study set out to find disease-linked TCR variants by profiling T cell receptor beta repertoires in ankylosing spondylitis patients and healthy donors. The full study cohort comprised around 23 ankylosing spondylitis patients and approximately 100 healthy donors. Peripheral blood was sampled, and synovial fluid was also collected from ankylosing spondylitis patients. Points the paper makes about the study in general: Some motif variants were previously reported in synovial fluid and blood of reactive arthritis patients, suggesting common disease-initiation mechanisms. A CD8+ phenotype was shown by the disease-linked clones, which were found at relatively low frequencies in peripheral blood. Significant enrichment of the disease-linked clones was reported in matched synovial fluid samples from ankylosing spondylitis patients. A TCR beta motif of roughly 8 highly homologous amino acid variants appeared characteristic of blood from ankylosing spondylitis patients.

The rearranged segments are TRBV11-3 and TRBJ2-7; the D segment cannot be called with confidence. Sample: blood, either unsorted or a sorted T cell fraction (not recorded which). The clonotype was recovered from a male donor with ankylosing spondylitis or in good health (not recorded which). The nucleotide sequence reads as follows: TGTGCCAGCAGTCAAGACATTGCCTACGAGCAGTACTTC. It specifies CASSQDIAYEQYF.